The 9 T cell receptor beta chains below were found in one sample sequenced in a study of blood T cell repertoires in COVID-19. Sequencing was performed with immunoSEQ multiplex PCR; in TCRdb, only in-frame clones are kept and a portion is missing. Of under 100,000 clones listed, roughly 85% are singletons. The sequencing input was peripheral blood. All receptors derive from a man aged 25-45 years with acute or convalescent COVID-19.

CDR3 region: CASSLADSWDGEKLFF. In nucleotides, the CDR3 is TGTGCCAGCAGCTTGGCGGACAGCTGGGATGGTGAAAAACTGTTTTTT. This chain uses TRBV5-5 with TRBJ1-4; perhaps TRBD1 as D (6 bases). Germline V CDR1 and CDR2: SGHKS, YYEKEE (reference sequence). The V end was cut by 0 bases, the J end by 7 bases, with 16 bases between. The CDR3 totals 16 residues.

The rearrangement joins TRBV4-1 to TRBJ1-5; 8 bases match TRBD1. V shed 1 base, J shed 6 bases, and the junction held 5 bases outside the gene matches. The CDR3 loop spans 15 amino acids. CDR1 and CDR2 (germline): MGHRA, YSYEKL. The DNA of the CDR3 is TGCGCCAGCAGCCAAGGGACAGGGCTGGGTCAGCCCCAGCATTTT. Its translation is CASSQGTGLGQPQHF.

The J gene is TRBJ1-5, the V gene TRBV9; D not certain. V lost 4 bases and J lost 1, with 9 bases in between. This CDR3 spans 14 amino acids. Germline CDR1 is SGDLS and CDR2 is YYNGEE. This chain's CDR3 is CASSPRESNQPQHF. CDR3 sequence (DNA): TGTGCCAGCAGCCCTCGGGAGAGCAATCAGCCCCAGCATTTT.

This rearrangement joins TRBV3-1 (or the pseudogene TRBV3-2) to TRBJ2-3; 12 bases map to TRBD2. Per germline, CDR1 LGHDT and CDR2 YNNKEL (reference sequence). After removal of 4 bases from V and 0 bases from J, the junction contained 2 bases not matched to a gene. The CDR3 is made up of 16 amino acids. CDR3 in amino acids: CASSPGLAGSTDTQYF. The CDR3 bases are TGTGCCAGCAGCCCAGGACTAGCGGGGAGCACAGATACGCAGTATTTT.

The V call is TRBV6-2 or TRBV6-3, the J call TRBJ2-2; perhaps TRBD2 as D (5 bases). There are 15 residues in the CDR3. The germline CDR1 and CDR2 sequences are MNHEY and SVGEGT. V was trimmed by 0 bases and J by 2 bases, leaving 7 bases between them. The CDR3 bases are TGTGCCAGCAGTTACTCGGAGGCAAACACCGGGGAGCTGTTTTTT. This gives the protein CASSYSEANTGELFF.

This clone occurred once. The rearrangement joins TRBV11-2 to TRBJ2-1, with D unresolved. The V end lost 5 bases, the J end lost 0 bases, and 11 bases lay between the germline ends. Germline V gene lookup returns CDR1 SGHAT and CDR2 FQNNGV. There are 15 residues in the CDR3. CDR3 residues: CASSQARSSYNEQFF. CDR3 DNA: TGTGCCAGCAGCCAAGCGAGGAGCTCCTACAATGAGCAGTTCTTC.

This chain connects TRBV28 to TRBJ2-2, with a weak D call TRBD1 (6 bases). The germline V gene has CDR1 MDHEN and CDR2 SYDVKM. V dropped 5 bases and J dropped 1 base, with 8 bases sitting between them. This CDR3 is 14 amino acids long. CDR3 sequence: CASSLGGNTGELFF. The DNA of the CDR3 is TGTGCCAGCAGTCTAGGGGGGAACACCGGGGAGCTGTTTTTT.

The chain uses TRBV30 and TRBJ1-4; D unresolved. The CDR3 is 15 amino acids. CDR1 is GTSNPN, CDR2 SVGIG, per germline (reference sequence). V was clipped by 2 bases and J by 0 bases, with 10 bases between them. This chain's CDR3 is CAWSRPGSTNEKLFF. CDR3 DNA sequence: TGTGCCTGGAGTAGGCCAGGCTCAACTAATGAAAAACTGTTTTTT.

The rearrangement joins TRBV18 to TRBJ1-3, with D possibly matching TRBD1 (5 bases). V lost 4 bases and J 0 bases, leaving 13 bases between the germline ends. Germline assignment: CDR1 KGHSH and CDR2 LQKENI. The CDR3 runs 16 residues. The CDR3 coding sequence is TGTGCCAGCTCACTGGGACTTGCCAGCTCTGGAAACACCATATATTTT. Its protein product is CASSLGLASSGNTIYF.